Sequencing of this TCR beta chain was carried out in a study of OX40 agonist ivuxolimab in advanced cancers. For the study at large: Patients assigned to dose escalation were diagnosed with hepatocellular carcinoma, melanoma, renal cell or head and neck cancer. Among those enrolled, mean age was about 63 years (range about 23 to 79) and roughly 84% were male.

V was clipped by 3 bases and J by 3 bases, with 9 bases between them. Per the germline V gene, CDR1 is SQVTM and CDR2 is ANQGSEA. The CDR3 consists of 13 residues. Only in-frame clones appear in the TCRdb table, and some are missing; sequencing was by immunoSEQ multiplex PCR. Of 100,000 or so clones in the sample, 89% were seen once. This chain links TRBV29-1 with TRBJ2-1; D is undetermined. The source is an adult with an advanced solid tumor such as melanoma, head and neck, liver or kidney cancer. The sequencing here drew on CD4+ or CD8+ T cells sorted from blood, taken in a trial of the OX40 agonist ivuxolimab. The CDR3: CSVEFGFYNEQFF. The DNA for the CDR3 is TGCAGCGTTGAGTTCGGGTTCTACAATGAGCAGTTCTTC.